A selection of T cell receptor beta chains follows, all from one sample in a study of a mutant IDH1 vaccine in newly diagnosed glioma. TCRdb keeps only in-frame clones here, not all; method: immunoSEQ multiplex PCR. The sample carries just under 80,000 clones, roughly nine tenths recorded once. These receptors have no identified antigens. The specimen comprised PBMCs, sampled from a glioma patient whose treatment included an IDH1 peptide vaccine. These TCRs come from a woman aged 45-60 years with glioma. The CDR3 runs from the conserved cysteine through the conserved F or W. A D gene is named only where the DNA matches it firmly. Expanded clones get a size class; other rows say once, few or many, or leave the size out.

abundance: once; d_gene: -; j_gene: TRBJ2-7; v_gene: TRBV5-1; CDR3nt: TGCGCCAGCAGCACCCCGGGACCACCCTACGAGCAGTACTTC; CDR3aa: CASSTPGPPYEQYF
abundance: -; d_gene: -; j_gene: TRBJ1-4; v_gene: TRBV5-4; CDR3nt: TGTGCCAGCAGCTTGAAGGACGGCAATGAAAAACTGTTTTTT; CDR3aa: CASSLKDGNEKLFF
abundance: -; d_gene: -; j_gene: TRBJ2-7; v_gene: TRBV5-4; CDR3nt: TGTGCCAGCAGCAGGGACCGGGACGGGGCTACCTACGAGCAGTACTTC; CDR3aa: CASSRDRDGATYEQYF
abundance: -; d_gene: -; j_gene: TRBJ2-1; v_gene: TRBV18; CDR3nt: TGTGCCAGCTCAGGAGGGGTGGATGTCCCCGGGCAGTTCTTC; CDR3aa: CASSGGVDVPGQFF
abundance: -; d_gene: TRBD1; j_gene: TRBJ2-7; v_gene: TRBV28; CDR3nt: TGTGCCAGCAGGGGCAGGGGGCGTTACGAGCAGTACTTC; CDR3aa: CASRGRGRYEQYF
abundance: -; d_gene: TRBD2; j_gene: TRBJ2-1; v_gene: TRBV9; CDR3nt: TGTGCCAGCAGCGGTAGCGGGAGCTCCTACAATGAGCAGTTCTTC; CDR3aa: CASSGSGSSYNEQFF
abundance: -; d_gene: TRBD2; j_gene: TRBJ2-1; v_gene: TRBV27; CDR3nt: TGTGCCAGCAGGCCCCAGGCGGGAGTTTCCTACAATGAGCAGTTCTTC; CDR3aa: CASRPQAGVSYNEQFF
abundance: -; d_gene: TRBD2; j_gene: TRBJ2-7; v_gene: TRBV7-8; CDR3nt: TGTGCCAGCAGCTTAAGGCGGGAGAGGGGTTACGAGCAGTACTTC; CDR3aa: CASSLRRERGYEQYF
abundance: -; d_gene: -; j_gene: TRBJ2-7; v_gene: TRBV6-5; CDR3nt: TGTGCCAGCAGTTATGGACGAGCATACGAGCAGTACTTC; CDR3aa: CASSYGRAYEQYF
abundance: -; d_gene: -; j_gene: TRBJ2-1; v_gene: TRBV9; CDR3nt: TGTGCCAGCAGCGTAAAGGTGAGGGGCCTAGAGAATGAGCAGTTCTTC; CDR3aa: CASSVKVRGLENEQFF
abundance: -; d_gene: -; j_gene: TRBJ1-2; v_gene: TRBV7-9; CDR3nt: TGTGCCAGCAGCTTAGTAGGGGTAGGCTATGGCTACACCTTC; CDR3aa: CASSLVGVGYGYTF
abundance: -; d_gene: -; j_gene: TRBJ2-1; v_gene: TRBV7-6; CDR3nt: TGTGCCAGCAGCTTAGCGCCGGGCGAGACCCTCTACAATGAGCAGTTCTTC; CDR3aa: CASSLAPGETLYNEQFF
abundance: -; d_gene: -; j_gene: TRBJ2-1; v_gene: TRBV6-6; CDR3nt: TGTGCCAGCAGTTCCCACTACAATGAGCAGTTCTTC; CDR3aa: CASSSHYNEQFF
abundance: -; d_gene: -; j_gene: TRBJ2-5; v_gene: TRBV4-2; CDR3nt: TGTGCCAGCAGCCAAGCGGGGGTGGAGACCCAGTACTTC; CDR3aa: CASSQAGVETQYF
abundance: -; d_gene: -; j_gene: TRBJ1-2; v_gene: TRBV6-5; CDR3nt: TGTGCCAGCTACCCACAGGGAGGCAGAGGAGGCTACACCTTC; CDR3aa: CASYPQGGRGGYTF
abundance: -; d_gene: -; j_gene: TRBJ1-1; v_gene: TRBV10-3; CDR3nt: TGTGCCATCGGGGGTCGGCCAGAGGGGGAAGCTTTCTTT; CDR3aa: CAIGGRPEGEAFF
abundance: -; d_gene: -; j_gene: TRBJ2-2; v_gene: TRBV7-3; CDR3nt: TGTGCCAGCAGCTTAACTAGGGGGGAGCTGTTTTTT; CDR3aa: CASSLTRGELFF
abundance: -; d_gene: -; j_gene: TRBJ2-3; v_gene: TRBV15; CDR3nt: TGTGCCACCAGCAGGTACAGGGCCCGCACAGATACGCAGTATTTT; CDR3aa: CATSRYRARTDTQYF
abundance: few; d_gene: -; j_gene: TRBJ1-1; v_gene: TRBV30; CDR3nt: TGTGCCTGGACCGACCAGGGATTGAGCACTGAAGCTTTCTTT; CDR3aa: CAWTDQGLSTEAFF
abundance: -; d_gene: -; j_gene: TRBJ2-7; v_gene: TRBV7-8; CDR3nt: TGTGCCAGCAGCCCTTACAGGGTAGTTACACCTACGAGTAGTTACACCTACGAGCAGTACTTC; CDR3aa: CASSPYRVVTPTSSYTYEQYF
abundance: -; d_gene: TRBD2; j_gene: TRBJ2-7; v_gene: TRBV18; CDR3nt: TGTGCCAGCTCACCAGAGGGACTAGCGGGGCCCTACGAGCAGTACTTC; CDR3aa: CASSPEGLAGPYEQYF
abundance: -; d_gene: -; j_gene: TRBJ1-6; v_gene: TRBV4-2; CDR3nt: TGTGCCAGCAGGGGCCTCTCCTATAATTCACCCCTCCACTTT; CDR3aa: CASRGLSYNSPLHF
abundance: -; d_gene: -; j_gene: TRBJ2-7; v_gene: TRBV5-6; CDR3nt: TGTGCCAGCAGCCCACCGGGACTGGCCCCCTACGAGCAGTACTTC; CDR3aa: CASSPPGLAPYEQYF
abundance: -; d_gene: TRBD1; j_gene: TRBJ2-2; v_gene: TRBV30; CDR3nt: TGTGCCTGGAAGGGGGCCGACACCGGGGAGCTGTTTTTT; CDR3aa: CAWKGADTGELFF
abundance: -; d_gene: -; j_gene: TRBJ2-3; v_gene: TRBV6-5; CDR3nt: TGTGCCAGCAGTTACGACCTGGGGGCAGATACGCAGTATTTT; CDR3aa: CASSYDLGADTQYF
abundance: -; d_gene: TRBD2; j_gene: TRBJ2-7; v_gene: TRBV5-3; CDR3nt: TGTGCCAGAAGCTTCCTAGCGGGGGCCTACGAGCAGTACTTC; CDR3aa: CARSFLAGAYEQYF
abundance: -; d_gene: TRBD1; j_gene: TRBJ2-2; v_gene: TRBV10-1; CDR3nt: TGCGCCAGCGGGACAGGGGGCTCCACCGGGGAGCTGTTTTTT; CDR3aa: CASGTGGSTGELFF
abundance: once; d_gene: -; j_gene: TRBJ2-4; v_gene: TRBV6-1; CDR3nt: TGTGCCAGCAGCACAGGAATGGGTAACATTCAGTACTTC; CDR3aa: CASSTGMGNIQYF
abundance: -; d_gene: TRBD2; j_gene: TRBJ2-7; v_gene: TRBV5-1; CDR3nt: TGCGCCAGCAGCCCCGGACTAGATGATCCCTACGAGCAGTACTTC; CDR3aa: CASSPGLDDPYEQYF
abundance: once; d_gene: -; j_gene: TRBJ2-7; v_gene: TRBV7-2; CDR3nt: TGTGCCAGCAGCTTAGGAGGTGGGGGAGTTGGGTACGAGCAGTACTTC; CDR3aa: CASSLGGGGVGYEQYF
abundance: few; d_gene: -; j_gene: TRBJ1-4; v_gene: TRBV28; CDR3nt: TGTGCCAGCAGTTTCCAGGGTGGGCCAACTAATGAAAAACTGTTTTTT; CDR3aa: CASSFQGGPTNEKLFF
abundance: -; d_gene: -; j_gene: TRBJ1-5; v_gene: TRBV2; CDR3nt: TGTGCCAGTGGGGTGACGGATCAGCCCCAGCATTTT; CDR3aa: CASGVTDQPQHF
abundance: -; d_gene: -; j_gene: TRBJ2-7; v_gene: TRBV7-9; CDR3nt: TGTGCCAGCAGCTTAGACACTTCCTACGAGCAGTACTTC; CDR3aa: CASSLDTSYEQYF
abundance: -; d_gene: TRBD1; j_gene: TRBJ2-7; v_gene: TRBV4-1; CDR3nt: TGCGCCAGCAGCCACGACAGGGTCGGATACGAGCAGTACTTC; CDR3aa: CASSHDRVGYEQYF
abundance: once; d_gene: TRBD1; j_gene: TRBJ1-5; v_gene: TRBV6-5; CDR3nt: TGTGCCAGCAGTCGGGGACAGGGAGGTCAGCCCCAGCATTTT; CDR3aa: CASSRGQGGQPQHF
abundance: -; d_gene: TRBD1; j_gene: TRBJ2-2; v_gene: TRBV5-1; CDR3nt: TGCGCCAGCAGCTCCAACTGGGACAGAAACACCGGGGAGCTGTTTTTT; CDR3aa: CASSSNWDRNTGELFF
abundance: -; d_gene: TRBD1; j_gene: TRBJ1-5; v_gene: TRBV18; CDR3nt: TGTGCCAGCTCAGCCGGGACAGGGGGCAATCAGCCCCAGCATTTT; CDR3aa: CASSAGTGGNQPQHF
abundance: -; d_gene: -; j_gene: TRBJ2-2; v_gene: TRBV5-1; CDR3nt: TGCGCCAGCACCTTTCAGCCACTTGACACCGGGGAGCTGTTTTTT; CDR3aa: CASTFQPLDTGELFF
abundance: -; d_gene: TRBD2; j_gene: TRBJ2-5; v_gene: TRBV18; CDR3nt: TGTGCCAGCTCCCCGGGACTAGCGGGACTCAAAGAGACCCAGTACTTC; CDR3aa: CASSPGLAGLKETQYF
abundance: -; d_gene: TRBD1; j_gene: TRBJ2-7; v_gene: TRBV27; CDR3nt: TGTGCCAGCAGCCGTATCCCGGGACAGAGCTACGAGCAGTACTTC; CDR3aa: CASSRIPGQSYEQYF
abundance: -; d_gene: -; j_gene: TRBJ1-3; v_gene: TRBV29-1; CDR3nt: TGCAGCGTTTCGACGGGCTCCTCTGGAAACACCATATATTTT; CDR3aa: CSVSTGSSGNTIYF